Below, 8 T cell receptor beta chains from the same sample are listed, as sequenced in a study of cytomegalovirus exposure and HLA in healthy donors. PCR involved 60 Vbeta and 13 Jbeta primers. Sequencing was performed with immunoSEQ multiplex PCR; in TCRdb, only in-frame clones are kept and a portion is missing. The sample comprises approximately 120,000 clones, roughly 75% of which are singletons, and approximately 1.2% rests with the top ten. Specimen: PBMCs. The receptors shown here come from a female donor in good health and CMV-seronegative.

This clone was recorded at least ten times. The gene calls are TRBV6-1 and TRBJ1-1, with D unresolved. The CDR3 is 15 amino acids. With 7 bases removed from V and 4 bases from J, the gap between germline ends came to 19 bases. CDR1 is MNHNS, CDR2 SASEGT, per germline. The CDR3 DNA sequence: TGTGCCAGCAACCTATCTGGCGCAGGAGGCACTGAAGCTTTCTTT. This sequence encodes CASNLSGAGGTEAFF.

J is TRBJ2-7 and V is TRBV5-1; 10 bases agree with TRBD2. This CDR3 has 15 residues. J lost 2 bases, V lost 2 bases, and 4 bases had no gene match. The germline V gene has CDR1 SGHRS and CDR2 YFSETQ. CDR3 amino acids: CASSFWTSGTYEQYF. CDR3 DNA sequence: TGCGCCAGCAGCTTCTGGACTAGCGGTACCTACGAGCAGTACTTC. The variable domain in full, with the rest retrieved from reference TRBV5-1 and TRBJ2-7, is KAGVTQTPRYLIKTRGQQVTLSCSPISGHRSVSWYQQTPGQGLQFLFEYFSETQRNKGNFPGRFSGRQFSNSRSEMNVSTLELGDSALYLCASSFWTSGTYEQYFGPGTRLTVT.

The chain is built from TRBV2 and TRBJ1-1; TRBD1 is a possible D gene (6 bases). Trimming took off 6 bases at V and 6 bases at J, with 14 bases between the two ends. CDR3 length: 13 residues. Per germline, CDR1 SNHLY and CDR2 FYNNEI. CDR3 DNA sequence: TGTGCCAGCAGGGCTCGACAGGTTTCTGAAGCTTTCTTT. It encodes CASRARQVSEAFF.

This sequence joins TRBV9 and TRBJ2-7, with D perhaps matching TRBD2 (5 bases). Germline V gene data show CDR1 as SGDLS and CDR2 as YYNGEE. V lost 0 bases and J 3 bases, leaving 16 bases between the germline ends. The CDR3 has 16 amino acids. CDR3 nucleotide sequence: TGTGCCAGCAGCGTAGAGGAAGGGAGCCCGAACTACGAGCAGTACTTC. It yields the protein CASSVEEGSPNYEQYF. Full variable domain (outside the CDR3, taken from reference TRBV9 and TRBJ2-7): DSGVTQTPKHLITATGQRVTLRCSPRSGDLSVYWYQQSLDQGLQFLIQYYNGEERAKGNILERFSAQQFPDLHSELNLSSLELGDSALYFCASSVEEGSPNYEQYFGPGTRLTVT.

The chain links TRBV19 to TRBJ2-1; 8 bases fit TRBD2. V dropped 7 bases and J dropped 6; count of bases not matched to a gene: 14. This CDR3 spans 16 amino acids. Germline V gene data show CDR1 as LNHDA and CDR2 as SQIVND (reference sequence). In DNA form, the CDR3 reads TGTGCCAGTAATACTGGGGCAGCGGGGGCCCTCAATGAGCAGTTCTTC. This encodes CASNTGAAGALNEQFF.

This rearrangement joins TRBV6-6 to TRBJ2-7, with a tentative D call TRBD2 (5 bases). The CDR3 contains 12 residues. CDR1 is MNHNY and CDR2 is SVGAGI in the germline V gene (reference sequence). Trimming shortened V by 6 bases and J by 3 bases, and 9 bases separated the two germline ends. The CDR3 loop reads CASRRARYEQYF. The CDR3 bases are TGTGCCAGCAGGAGGGCCCGCTACGAGCAGTACTTC.

The chain carries TRBV11-2 and TRBJ1-1, with 7 positions matching TRBD1. CDR3 length: 14 residues. V lost 6 bases, J lost 1 base, and 5 bases stayed unmatched. Germline V gene lookup returns CDR1 SGHAT and CDR2 FQNNGV. The CDR3 sequence is CASRSGTANTEAFF. CDR3 nucleotide sequence: TGTGCCAGCAGATCCGGGACAGCGAACACTGAAGCTTTCTTT.

The chain carries TRBV5-1 and TRBJ1-2; no reliable D call. The ends were cut back, 2 bases at V and 9 bases at J, with 14 bases in the middle. In germline, CDR1 is SGHRS, CDR2 YFSETQ. The CDR3 length is 13 residues. CDR3 nucleotides: TGCGCCAGCAGCTTAGGCGGTTCGAGGCGCTACACCTTC. It specifies CASSLGGSRRYTF.